This TCR beta chain was identified in a study of shared clonotypes between healthy human individuals. The study drew its donors from healthy HIV-negative adults without recent acute infections or vaccinations. The split of CD4+ cells yielded CD45RA+ naive and CD45RA-negative memory subsets. Notes on this clone: Its antigen is as yet unknown.

Trimming at V came to 5 bases and at J to 7 bases, leaving 8 bases not matched to a gene. CDR3 length: 15 residues. The germline CDR1 and CDR2 sequences are LNHDA and SQIVND (reference sequence). Notes on the study in general: Sequencing depth was expected to affect clonotype sharing among donors.

Data came from immunoSEQ multiplex PCR; TCRdb stores just in-frame clones and leaves some out. Here the sample spans 200,000 to 250,000 clones, 50% to 75% being singletons. Material: memory CD4+ T cells sorted from blood. Subset: CD45RA-negative fraction. The rearrangement joins TRBV19 to TRBJ1-4; 9 nucleotides align to TRBD1. This receptor was taken from a man aged 30 to 45 in good health. Written as DNA, the CDR3 is TGTGCCAGTAGTCCTTGGGACAGGGACGGTGAAAAACTGTTTTTT. This encodes CASSPWDRDGEKLFF.